This entry concerns a single T cell receptor beta chain. The CDR3 runs 13 residues. V shed 4 bases and J shed 7 bases, with 14 bases lying between them. CDR1 MNHNS and CDR2 SASEGT come from the germline V gene. This specimen comes from a study of T cell clones after liver transplantation. Study background: TCRbeta sequencing after a pre-transplant mixed lymphocyte reaction identified graft-donor-reactive clones, later tracked in post-transplant blood.

Assay: immunoSEQ multiplex PCR; the TCRdb copy retains only in-frame clones and omits some. The repertoire has roughly 56,000 clones, approximately 71% of them found once; the top ten carry about 10%. The clonotype was recovered from a human patient who received a liver transplant. The graft donor may be the source of some T cells. The specimen comprised CD4+ T cells from blood, sampled 54 months after liver transplant. The chain recombines TRBV6-1 with TRBJ2-7, with D possibly matching TRBD1 (6 bases). The CDR3 DNA reads as TGTGCCAGCAGTGTAGACAGGCCCAGGGAGCAGTACTTC. Translating gives CASSVDRPREQYF.